These 24 T cell receptor beta chains share one sample of origin, sequenced in a study of CD8+ T cells in alopecia areata. The treatment denotes: oral pan-JAK inhibitor, 5-10 mg twice daily. Following RNA extraction, reverse transcription yielded cDNA that acted as the sequencing template. Profiled with immunoSEQ multiplex PCR; TCRdb holds only in-frame clones, not every one. Of a few hundred thousand clones in the sample, roughly two fifths are singletons; the top ten hold over 2%. The source material was CD4+ T cells sorted from blood, sampled at approximately week 36, from a patient treated with tofacitinib. The receptor source for this set is a human donor with alopecia areata.

This clone was picked up a small number of times. This chain connects TRBV29-1 to TRBJ1-1, with unresolved D. CDR3 length: 12 residues. Germline V gene data show CDR1 as SQVTM and CDR2 as ANQGSEA. Trimming removed 5 bases at V and 6 bases at J, with 13 bases between. The CDR3 sequence: CSVLKGKSEAFF. The CDR3 nucleotides read TGCAGCGTTCTTAAGGGAAAGTCTGAAGCTTTCTTT.

This clone showed up many times. This chain uses TRBV7-9 with TRBJ2-7; D remains unclear. The CDR3 runs to 13 residues. Looked up from germline, CDR1 is SEHNR and CDR2 is FQNEAQ (reference sequence). Trimming took off 2 bases at V and 5 bases at J, with 10 bases between the two ends. Written as DNA, the CDR3 is TGTGCCAGCAGCTTAACAGTAGGCCACGAGCAGTACTTC. Its protein is CASSLTVGHEQYF.

Only a few counts were recorded for this clone. The CDR3 is CAWSPGQGMGQPQHF. The CDR3 bases are TGTGCCTGGAGTCCGGGACAGGGGATGGGTCAGCCCCAGCATTTT. The V gene is TRBV30, the J gene TRBJ1-5, with 10 positions matching TRBD1. The junction had 7 bases not matched to a gene; V was cut back by 2 bases and J by 6 bases. CDR1 and CDR2 (germline): GTSNPN, SVGIG (reference sequence). The CDR3 is 15 amino acids. Based on the CDR3 plus reference TRBV30 and TRBJ1-5, the full variable domain is SQTIHQWPATLVQPVGSPLSLECTVEGTSNPNLYWYRQAAGRGLQLLFYSVGIGQISSEVPQNLSASRPQDRQFILSSKKLLLSDSGFYLCAWSPGQGMGQPQHFGDGTRLSIL.

This clone was seen only a few times. The chain recombines TRBV6-1 with TRBJ2-5; tentative D call: TRBD1 (6 bases). Trimming took off 7 bases at V and 2 bases at J, with 8 bases between the two ends. The CDR3 extends over 12 amino acids. CDR1 is MNHNS and CDR2 is SASEGT in the germline V gene. The chain's CDR3 is CASNGQQETQYF. As DNA, the CDR3 is TGTGCCAGCAATGGACAGCAAGAGACCCAGTACTTC.

The chain links TRBV6-1 to TRBJ2-3, with 7 bases identical to TRBD1. The length of the CDR3 is 15 residues. The V segment lost 6 bases and the J segment 4 bases; nucleotides outside the gene matches: 10. Germline loops: CDR1 MNHNS, CDR2 SASEGT. CDR3 sequence: CASRTTGVGPDTQYF. Here the CDR3 DNA reads TGTGCCAGCAGAACTACAGGGGTGGGCCCAGATACGCAGTATTTT.

The CDR3 nucleotides are TGTGCCTGGAGTCCACCGGGACTAGCCTCTCTTTACGAGCAGTACTTC. Translated, it gives CAWSPPGLASLYEQYF. The gene calls are TRBV30 and TRBJ2-7; 9 nucleotides align to TRBD2. Trimming took 2 bases from V and 4 from J; bases not matched to a gene: 12. This CDR3 spans 16 amino acids. Germline CDR1 is GTSNPN and CDR2 is SVGIG (reference sequence).

The rearrangement links TRBV5-1 to TRBJ2-7; tentative D call: TRBD2 (5 bases). V lost 7 bases and J 1 base, leaving 9 bases between the germline ends. The germline CDR1 and CDR2 sequences are SGHRS and YFSETQ. The CDR3 length is 12 residues. CDR3 loop: CASGSGSYEQYF. The CDR3 DNA follows: TGCGCCAGCGGGAGTGGTTCCTACGAGCAGTACTTC.

J is TRBJ2-1 and V is TRBV19; no firm D call. The CDR3 runs 13 residues. The V and J ends lost 3 bases and 8 bases respectively, with 11 bases between them. From germline, CDR1 is LNHDA and CDR2 SQIVND (reference sequence). Written as DNA, the CDR3 is TGTGCCAGTAGTATCACTCCGGTGGATGAGCAGTTCTTC. Translation gives CASSITPVDEQFF.

This clone turned up a few times. The chain employs TRBV5-1 and TRBJ2-3; 10 bases align to TRBD1. The V gene end was trimmed by 0 bases and the J gene end by 5 bases; junction bases not matched to a gene: 6. The CDR3 sequence is 16 residues long. CDR1 SGHRS and CDR2 YFSETQ come from the germline V gene. The CDR3 sequence: CASSLDGTGVQDTQYF. In DNA form, the CDR3 reads TGCGCCAGCAGCTTGGATGGGACAGGGGTTCAAGATACGCAGTATTTT.

CDR3 sequence reads: CASSTGGVGPYEQYF. The CDR3 nucleotides read TGCGCCAGCAGCACCGGCGGGGTCGGGCCCTACGAGCAGTACTTC. The chain uses TRBV5-1 and TRBJ2-7, with D perhaps TRBD2 (6 bases). Germline V gene sequence: CDR1 SGHRS, CDR2 YFSETQ. V was cut by 4 bases and J by 2 bases, with 16 bases left in between. This CDR3 region has 15 residues.

The gene calls are TRBV7-2 and TRBJ2-2; maybe TRBD1 (6 bases). V was cut by 1 base and J by 3 bases, with 12 bases left in between. The CDR3 consists of 16 residues. Germline V gene lookup returns CDR1 SGHTA and CDR2 FQGNSA. The CDR3 is CASSLEQGRYTGELFF. The CDR3 DNA reads as TGTGCCAGCAGCTTAGAACAGGGTAGATACACCGGGGAGCTGTTTTTT.

The V and J genes are TRBV7-9 and TRBJ2-5; TRBD2 aligns across 15 bases. This CDR3 comprises 15 residues. V lost 4 bases and J lost 5; bases outside the gene matches: 2. Germline V gene lookup returns CDR1 SEHNR and CDR2 FQNEAQ (reference sequence). CDR3 DNA sequence: TGTGCCAGCAGCTCCGGACTAGCGGGAGGGGAGACCCAGTACTTC. This encodes CASSSGLAGGETQYF.

This chain links TRBV29-1 with TRBJ2-7; D may be TRBD1 (5 bases). Trimming removed 4 bases at V and 6 bases at J, with 19 bases between. Per the germline V gene, CDR1 is SQVTM and CDR2 is ANQGSEA. The CDR3 has 14 amino acids. CDR3 coding DNA: TGCAGCGTTGTTATACAGGTTTCCCTTACCGAGCAGTACTTC. As protein: CSVVIQVSLTEQYF.

The CDR3 is CASSPEGIYEQYF. The CDR3 DNA is TGCGCCAGCAGCCCCGAGGGGATCTACGAGCAGTACTTC. The rearrangement joins TRBV5-1 to TRBJ2-7, with D perhaps matching TRBD1 or TRBD2 (5 bases each). Trimming shortened V by 4 bases and J by 3 bases, and 11 bases separated the two germline ends. The CDR3 consists of 13 residues. Looked up from germline, CDR1 is SGHRS and CDR2 is YFSETQ. Complete variable domain (other parts from reference TRBV5-1 and TRBJ2-7): KAGVTQTPRYLIKTRGQQVTLSCSPISGHRSVSWYQQTPGQGLQFLFEYFSETQRNKGNFPGRFSGRQFSNSRSEMNVSTLELGDSALYLCASSPEGIYEQYFGPGTRLTVT.

The chain employs TRBV19 and TRBJ2-4, with 7 bases identical to TRBD1. The V gene end was trimmed by 2 bases and the J gene end by 4 bases; junction bases not matched to a gene: 5. The germline gives CDR1 LNHDA, CDR2 SQIVND (reference sequence). This CDR3 is built from 15 residues. Here the CDR3 reads CASSIPAQGKNIQYF. The CDR3 DNA reads TGTGCCAGTAGTATACCGGCACAGGGGAAAAACATTCAGTACTTC.

CDR3: CASSPSSREQYF. DNA for the CDR3: TGTGCCAGCTCACCAAGCTCACGGGAGCAGTACTTC. The rearrangement joins TRBV18 to TRBJ2-7; no definite D call. The V gene lost 2 bases and the J gene lost 7 bases, with 9 bases spanning the gap. The CDR3 spans 12 residues. Germline lookup yields CDR1 KGHSH and CDR2 LQKENI.

This sequence joins TRBV30 and TRBJ2-1, with 7 nucleotides matching TRBD2. The CDR3 is made up of 14 amino acids. The J segment lost 7 bases and the V segment lost 2 bases, leaving 8 bases of the junction unmatched. In germline, CDR1 is GTSNPN, CDR2 SVGIG (reference sequence). The CDR3 here is CAWSRGGSGNEQFF. The CDR3 DNA reads TGTGCCTGGAGTAGAGGCGGGAGCGGGAATGAGCAGTTCTTC.

The chain has TRBV5-1 and TRBJ2-3; the match to TRBD1 covers 7 bases. The CDR3 loop spans 15 amino acids. The V and J ends lost 5 bases and 0 bases, in that order; junction bases with no gene match: 6. Germline values: CDR1 SGHRS, CDR2 YFSETQ. The CDR3 sequence is CASSKTGPSTDTQYF. CDR3 nucleotide sequence: TGCGCCAGCAGTAAGACAGGGCCTAGCACAGATACGCAGTATTTT.

This clone was picked up a small number of times. The gene calls are TRBV7-8 and TRBJ2-7, with 8 bases lining up with TRBD1. The CDR3 runs 14 residues. V shed 4 bases, J shed 9 bases, and the junction held 11 bases outside the gene matches. Germline V CDR1 and CDR2: SGHVS, FQNEAQ. This CDR3 is CASSSSGTGVGQYF. Written as DNA, the CDR3 is TGTGCCAGCAGCTCGTCCGGGACAGGCGTGGGGCAGTACTTC.

The chain joins TRBV9 to TRBJ2-1; D might be TRBD1 or TRBD2, each matching 5 bases. This CDR3 spans 16 amino acids. V lost 4 bases and J 4 bases, leaving 18 bases between the germline ends. Germline lookup yields CDR1 SGDLS and CDR2 YYNGEE. This CDR3 is CASSHSGGSWYNEQFF. In DNA, the CDR3 is TGTGCCAGCAGCCACTCTGGGGGTAGCTGGTACAATGAGCAGTTCTTC. Looking up the rest from reference TRBV9 and TRBJ2-1 gives the full variable domain: DSGVTQTPKHLITATGQRVTLRCSPRSGDLSVYWYQQSLDQGLQFLIQYYNGEERAKGNILERFSAQQFPDLHSELNLSSLELGDSALYFCASSHSGGSWYNEQFFGPGTRLTVL.

This clone came up a few times. The chain has TRBV5-5 and TRBJ2-2; D remains unclear. Between the trimmed V and J ends, which lost 0 bases and 5 bases, there was a span of 8 bases. Germline CDR1 is SGHKS and CDR2 is YYEKEE (reference sequence). The CDR3 contains 14 residues. The CDR3: CASSLDVNTGELFF. The CDR3 DNA follows: TGTGCCAGCAGCTTGGATGTGAATACCGGGGAGCTGTTTTTT.

This clone was counted a few times. Other DNA sequences in the same sample also yield this CDR3. The chain carries TRBV27 and TRBJ1-2, with a weak D call TRBD1 (5 bases). The germline CDR1 and CDR2 sequences are MNHEY and SMNVEV (reference sequence). This CDR3 has 15 residues. V lost 0 bases to trimming and J lost 4 bases, with 12 bases between them. The CDR3 DNA sequence: TGTGCCAGCAGTTTATCACCGAGGACAAGCTATGGCTACACCTTC. This gives the protein CASSLSPRTSYGYTF.

The chain has TRBV7-2 and TRBJ2-7, with 9 bases identical to TRBD1. Looked up from germline, CDR1 is SGHTA and CDR2 is FQGNSA. V was clipped by 5 bases and J by 3 bases; unmatched bases: 11. CDR3 length: 16 residues. The CDR3: CASSPTRDREYYEQYF. The CDR3 region has the DNA TGTGCCAGCAGCCCCACGCGGGACAGGGAATACTACGAGCAGTACTTC.

This clone was seen a few times. This rearrangement joins TRBV30 to TRBJ1-4; perhaps TRBD1 as D (5 bases). With 0 bases removed from V and 16 bases from J, the gap between germline ends came to 18 bases. This CDR3 comprises 13 residues. The germline V gene has CDR1 GTSNPN and CDR2 SVGIG (reference sequence). This chain's CDR3 is CAWSVGDAAQGFF. CDR3 nucleotide sequence: TGTGCCTGGAGTGTAGGGGACGCGGCCCAAGGGTTTTTT.